The text below deals with one T cell receptor beta chain. Its target is not known. The data stem from a study of post-analysis software for immune sequencing data. Trimming cost V 1 base and J 5 bases, with 12 bases left between them. CDR1 and CDR2 from the germline V gene are SGHRS and YFSETQ. The CDR3 runs 14 residues. Each TCR beta cDNA library carried unique molecular identifiers. Using its own MiXCR run on the PCR reads, TCRdb lists one record per CDR3 protein. The sample includes 600,000 to 700,000 distinct CDR3 sequences, around 64% of them seen just once. Regarding the study as a whole: TRBV segments more frequent in patients than in controls numbered roughly 5 and included TRBV5-6, TRBV5-1 and TRBV20-1.

The sequenced sample was blood. The V gene is TRBV5-1, the J gene TRBJ2-5, with D possibly being TRBD2 (6 bases). This sequence originates from a girl aged 2 to 9 with multiple sclerosis. The CDR3 sequence: CASSLMGGEETQYF. CDR3 coding DNA: TGCGCCAGCAGCTTGATGGGGGGAGAGGAGACCCAGTACTTC.